The clone carrying this T cell receptor beta chain was seen many times. Antigen: not known. These data come from a study of neurological immune-mediated disorders. Study-wide results and limits: No CDR3 amino acid sequences recurred among expanded clones across subjects, suggesting private repertoires in all groups.

The cells used in sorted libraries, CD4+ or CD8+ T cells, numbered more than 850,000. From 15-18 subjects, every sequencing run obtained over 170 million TCR-beta sequences. TCRdb reprocessed the 5' RACE reads via MiXCR and lists one record per CDR3 protein. Of approximately 40,000 distinct CDR3 sequences listed, roughly 4.8% were seen once; the top ten hold 7% to 9.5%. Germline CDR1 reads SQVTM; CDR2 reads ANQGSEA. This CDR3 region has 12 residues. V lost 4 bases and J lost 5, with 11 bases in between. The chain couples TRBV29-1 to TRBJ1-2; D call uncertain. Sequencing was carried out using CD4+ T cells from blood. This receptor was identified in a young man in good health. The CDR3 loop is CSVAQQLYGYTF. Written as DNA, the CDR3 is TGCAGCGTTGCCCAACAGTTGTATGGCTACACCTTC. The whole variable domain, filled in from reference TRBV29-1 and TRBJ1-2, reads SAVISQKPSRDICQRGTSLTIQCQVDSQVTMMFWYRQQPGQSLTLIATANQGSEATYESGFVIDKFPISRPNLTFSTLTVSNMSPEDSSIYLCSVAQQLYGYTFGSGTRLTVV.